This T cell receptor beta chain derives from a study of CD4 T cell repertoires in COVID-19 (dated by TCRdb to the early 2020s). For the study in its entirety: To analyze cross-reactivity, the CFSE-low cells were expanded with IL-2 for less than eleven days and then labeled again and restimulated with spike proteins from other coronaviruses. In COVID-19-recovered individuals, the study described naturally processed CD4+ T cell responses to SARS-CoV-2 spike and nucleoprotein and used TCR Vbeta sequencing to evaluate clonal composition. In three recovered individuals, the TCR Vbeta repertoire of SARS-CoV-2-reactive T cells was analyzed at the subset level. What the work shows at the level of the full study, not this receptor alone: Consistent with cross-reactivity, between roughly 7 and 27% of SARS-CoV-2 clonotypes also showed up in secondary cultures stimulated with SARS-CoV and/or HKU1 spike. Several of the most expanded SARS-CoV-2-reactive clonotypes were found to be shared between two or all three memory subsets, suggesting intraclonal diversification.

Receptor libraries were prepared by the immunoSEQ multiplex PCR assay. The source study handled its data this way. The Chao-Jaccard similarity index and the number of shared clonotypes were used to measure repertoire overlap between subsets. What TCRdb holds here is the immuneACCESS table cut down to in-frame rearrangements. Part of the clones is not present; checked against another copy, under half of the missing clones reflect an unresolved V gene, and the others are unexplained. From that table come the V and J calls and clone size; the DNA was used to work out D and trimming. The sample data list about 75,000 clones, and roughly 85% of these were observed just once. Clones ranked in the top ten supply 0.45% to 0.6% of the sample. According to the germline V gene (reference sequence), CDR1 reads LNHDA and CDR2 reads SQIVND. There are 13 amino acids in the CDR3, from cysteine to phenylalanine inclusive. The retained sequence is limited to the CDR3, 39 bases, with the frame set at the first base. V gives up 5 bases and J gives up 3 bases, and the segment between their germline ends measures 8 bases.

This clone has a single count. The antigen it recognizes is unknown. There are no base qualities to consult, and no much larger clone falls within one base. What this sample's time point label stands for: sample from a COVID-19-recovered individual after infection. Donors were patients who had recovered from mild-to-severe COVID-19. Memory T cell samples that were not cultured went straight to sequencing right after ex vivo isolation. CD4+ total memory, central memory, effector memory and circulating T follicular helper cells were isolated from peripheral blood mononuclear cells. This receptor chain uses TRBV19 and TRBJ1-5; 5 matching bases give a weak D call of TRBD1. The sequencing here drew on CD4+ T cells from peripheral blood, taken after recovery from COVID-19. The TCR was taken from a human donor who had COVID-19. The CDR3 sequence is CASSPTVNQPQHF. The sequenced DNA: TGTGCCAGTAGTCCGACAGTCAATCAGCCCCAGCATTTT. The CDR3, completed at both ends by the reference TRBV19 and TRBJ1-5 genes, gives the full variable domain DGGITQSPKYLFRKEGQNVTLSCEQNLNHDAMYWYRQDPGQGLRLIYYSQIVNDFQKGDIAEGYSVSREKKESFPLTVTSAQKNPTAFYLCASSPTVNQPQHFGDGTRLSIL.